This T cell receptor (beta chain) was identified during a study of T cell repertoires in cytomegalovirus infection (dated by TCRdb to between 2017 and 2020). About the full investigation: Recently identified HLA-C-restricted CMV epitopes, whose presentation resists viral immunomodulation, were targeted by peptide stimulations together with well-studied HLA-B-restricted epitopes. Because public TCR beta signatures pointed to carriage of CMV infection together with the matching HLA type, the HLA type of each donor mattered for the analysis. The paper's findings and limits, for the study overall: The ex vivo response was dominated by HLA-C-restricted CMV-specific TCR beta clonotypes, and the single most frequent clonotype in two of eight donors was supplied by these HLA-C-restricted clonotypes. Cumulative frequency of public TCR beta family members discriminated carriers of CMV infection plus the relevant HLA type in this cohort and an independent roughly 320-donor cohort.

Notes on this clonotype: The antigen this receptor binds is unknown. No base-level quality is on record; no much larger clone is a single base apart.

The CDR3 goes from the cysteine to the phenylalanine over 15 residues. Here the CDR3 DNA is all that survives: 45 bases in frame from base 1. V loses 7 bases of germline sequence and J loses 0 bases, and the interval between the two ends is 12 bases. CDR1 and CDR2 (SGHTA, FQGNSA) derive from the germline V gene. In light of the paper, this sample's treatment or condition label describes: in vitro stimulation with specific CMV peptide epitopes to enrich CMV-specific T cells. TCRdb records Illumina HiSeq 1500 as the sequencer. The public reads were quality trimmed at Q25 with fastp and then assembled into clones with MiXCR by TCRdb, keeping productive beta chains. Merged by CDR3 protein, the rows form single entries marked with the most common genes and DNA. The sample table holds about 360,000 distinct CDR3 sequences, of which about 35% were seen once. The ten largest clones represent 13% of the sample.

The material was cultured PBMCs, obtained from culture after CMV antigen stimulation. The rearranged segments are TRBV7-2 and TRBJ2-2; there is no confident call for the D gene. The clonotype was recovered from a human donor in good health (CMV status not recorded). Some clones in this sample may be carry-over from other donors' samples. The base sequence is TGTGCCAGCACCCCGACCGACGCGAACACCGGGGAGCTGTTTTTT. Its protein reads: CASTPTDANTGELFF.